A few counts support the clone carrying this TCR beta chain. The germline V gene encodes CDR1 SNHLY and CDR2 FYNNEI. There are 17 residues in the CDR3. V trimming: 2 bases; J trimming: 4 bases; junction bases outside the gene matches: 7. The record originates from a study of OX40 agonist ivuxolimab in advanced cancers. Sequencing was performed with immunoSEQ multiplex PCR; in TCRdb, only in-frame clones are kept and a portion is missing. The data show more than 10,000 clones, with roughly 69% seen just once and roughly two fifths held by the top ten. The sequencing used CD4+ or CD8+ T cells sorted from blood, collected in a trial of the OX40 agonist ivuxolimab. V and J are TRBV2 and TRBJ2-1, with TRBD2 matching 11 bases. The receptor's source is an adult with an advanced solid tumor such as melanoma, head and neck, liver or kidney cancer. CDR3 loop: CASSELRSSGRYNEQFF. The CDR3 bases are TGTGCCAGCAGTGAATTAAGGTCTAGCGGGAGGTACAATGAGCAGTTCTTC.